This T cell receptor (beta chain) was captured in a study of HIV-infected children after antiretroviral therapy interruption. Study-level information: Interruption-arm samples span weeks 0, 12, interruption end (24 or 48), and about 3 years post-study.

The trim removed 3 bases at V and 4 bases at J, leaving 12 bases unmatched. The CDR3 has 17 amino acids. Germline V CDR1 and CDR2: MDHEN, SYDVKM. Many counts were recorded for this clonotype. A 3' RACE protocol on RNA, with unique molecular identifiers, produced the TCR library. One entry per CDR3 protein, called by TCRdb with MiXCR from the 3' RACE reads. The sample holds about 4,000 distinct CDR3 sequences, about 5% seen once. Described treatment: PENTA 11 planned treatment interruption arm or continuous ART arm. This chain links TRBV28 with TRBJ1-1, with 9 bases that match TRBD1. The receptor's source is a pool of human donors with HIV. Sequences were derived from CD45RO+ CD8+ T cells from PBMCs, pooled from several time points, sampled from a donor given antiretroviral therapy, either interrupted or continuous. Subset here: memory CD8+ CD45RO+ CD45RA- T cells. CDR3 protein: CASSFGQGPLGSTEAFF. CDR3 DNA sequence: TGTGCCAGCAGTTTCGGACAGGGGCCGCTAGGGAGCACTGAAGCTTTCTTT.